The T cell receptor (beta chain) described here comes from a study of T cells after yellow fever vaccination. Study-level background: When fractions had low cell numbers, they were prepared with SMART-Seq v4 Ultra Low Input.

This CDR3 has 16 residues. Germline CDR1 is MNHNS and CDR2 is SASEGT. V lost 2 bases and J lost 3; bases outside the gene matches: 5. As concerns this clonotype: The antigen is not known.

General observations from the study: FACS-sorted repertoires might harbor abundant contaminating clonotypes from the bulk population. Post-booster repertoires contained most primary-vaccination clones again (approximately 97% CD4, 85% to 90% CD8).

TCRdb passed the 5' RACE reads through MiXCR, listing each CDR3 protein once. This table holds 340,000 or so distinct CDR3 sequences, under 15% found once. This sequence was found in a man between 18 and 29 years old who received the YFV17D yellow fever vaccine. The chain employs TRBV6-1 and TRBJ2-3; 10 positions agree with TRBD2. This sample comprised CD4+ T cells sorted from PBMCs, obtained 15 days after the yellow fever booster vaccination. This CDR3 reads CASSEQSGGATDTQYF. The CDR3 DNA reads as TGTGCCAGCAGTGAACAGAGCGGGGGGGCAACAGATACGCAGTATTTT.